Described below is a single T cell receptor beta chain sequence and its context. Its antigen remains unknown. The sample comes from a study of T cell responses to AZD1222 COVID-19 vaccine. This CDR3 has 15 amino acids. The germline V gene encodes CDR1 SGHTA and CDR2 FQGNSA. Trimming removed 5 bases from V and 6 bases from J; junction bases left unmatched: 7. Study-level results: The number of AZD1222 recipients seropositive at baseline was only 6 or 7. Mapped onto spike, vaccine-associated CD4 TCRs spanned it and were dominant at 160-218 and 743-854. Increases in Spike-specific TCR breadth and depth were seen after two AZD1222 doses. Regions left unmutated in variants are reportedly the target of nearly half of spike-specific TCRs.

TCRdb's copy holds only in-frame clones and misses some; the assay was immunoSEQ multiplex PCR. The sample lists about 92,000 clones, 86% seen once, with roughly 10% in the top ten. This TCR came from an adult in good health. The V call is TRBV7-2, the J call TRBJ1-5; 10 nucleotides match TRBD1. The specimen comprised peripheral blood, sampled on day 0 of AZD1222 vaccination. The CDR3 bases are TGTGCCAGCAGCCGCACCGGGACAGGGGCTCAGCCCCAGCATTTT. Translated: CASSRTGTGAQPQHF.